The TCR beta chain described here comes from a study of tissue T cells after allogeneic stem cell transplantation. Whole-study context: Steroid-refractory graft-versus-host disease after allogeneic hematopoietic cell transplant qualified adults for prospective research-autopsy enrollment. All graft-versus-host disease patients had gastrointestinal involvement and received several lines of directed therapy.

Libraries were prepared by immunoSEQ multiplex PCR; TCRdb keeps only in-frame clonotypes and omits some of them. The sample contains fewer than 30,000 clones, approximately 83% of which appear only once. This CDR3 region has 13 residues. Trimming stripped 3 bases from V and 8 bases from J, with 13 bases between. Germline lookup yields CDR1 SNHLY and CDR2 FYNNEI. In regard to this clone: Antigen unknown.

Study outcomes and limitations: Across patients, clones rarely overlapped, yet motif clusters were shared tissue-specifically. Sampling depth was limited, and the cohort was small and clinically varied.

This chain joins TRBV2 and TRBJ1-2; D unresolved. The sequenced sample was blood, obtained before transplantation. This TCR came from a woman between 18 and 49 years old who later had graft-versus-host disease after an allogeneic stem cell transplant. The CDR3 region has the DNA TGTGCCAGCAGTGAGTCTCTCGACCCCGGCTACACCTTC. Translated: CASSESLDPGYTF.